A single sample gave rise to the 8 T cell receptor beta chains below, sequenced in a study of control samples from healthy donors and cancer patients. The data were produced by immunoSEQ multiplex PCR, yet TCRdb's version contains in-frame clones alone and is incomplete. The data contain over 150,000 clones, 85% to 95% of them singletons. Sequenced: blood. Every receptor here comes from a man between 18 and 29 years old in good health.

This clone has only one observation. This chain connects TRBV6-5 to TRBJ1-2; 7 bases fit TRBD1. The length of the CDR3 is 13 residues. Germline CDR1 is MNHEY and CDR2 is SVGAGI. V shed 7 bases and J 4 bases; nucleotides not matched to a gene: 6. CDR3 in amino acids: CASKGALVYGYTF. As DNA, the CDR3 is TGTGCCAGCAAGGGGGCCCTGGTCTATGGCTACACCTTC.

The V call is TRBV5-1, the J call TRBJ1-2, with D possibly being TRBD1 (5 bases). The V and J ends lost 5 bases and 4 bases respectively, with 18 bases between them. Germline-derived CDR1 and CDR2 are SGHRS and YFSETQ. This CDR3 is 15 amino acids long. This CDR3 is CASSRSPGSAYGYTF. The CDR3 DNA reads TGCGCCAGCAGTAGAAGTCCAGGGAGTGCCTATGGCTACACCTTC. Variable domain in full (rest from reference TRBV5-1 and TRBJ1-2): KAGVTQTPRYLIKTRGQQVTLSCSPISGHRSVSWYQQTPGQGLQFLFEYFSETQRNKGNFPGRFSGRQFSNSRSEMNVSTLELGDSALYLCASSRSPGSAYGYTFGSGTRLTVV.

V and J are TRBV6-6 and TRBJ2-1, with D perhaps TRBD1 or TRBD2 (6 bases each). This CDR3 is built from 15 residues. Germline CDR1 reads MNHNY; CDR2 reads SVGAGI (reference sequence). The V end lost 5 bases, the J end lost 9 bases, and 20 bases lay between the germline ends. The CDR3 loop is CASSRSPGAGIEQFF. The CDR3, as DNA: TGTGCCAGCAGTCGATCCCCAGGGGCGGGGATTGAGCAGTTCTTC.

V and J are TRBV30 and TRBJ1-5, with 10 bases identical to TRBD1. The CDR3 loop spans 14 amino acids. The V and J ends lost 2 bases and 5 bases, in that order; junction bases with no gene match: 3. CDR1 GTSNPN and CDR2 SVGIG come from the germline V gene (reference sequence). The CDR3 here is CAWSSGTGDQPQHF. Here the CDR3 DNA reads TGTGCCTGGAGTTCCGGGACAGGGGATCAGCCCCAGCATTTT.

With respect to this clone: The junction differs from germline at one of its ends, possibly a read error. The chain links TRBV2 to TRBJ2-3; D uncertain. The CDR3 sequence is 14 residues long. Germline V CDR1 and CDR2: SNHLY, FYNNEI. This CDR3 reads CASSEGITTDTQYF. The CDR3 bases are TGTGCCAGCAGCGAAGGGATTACCACAGATACGCAGTATTTT.

J is TRBJ2-1 and V is TRBV27, with D possibly matching TRBD1 (6 bases). V was shortened by 6 bases and J by 6 bases, with 12 bases between the two germline ends. The CDR3 sequence is 13 residues long. CDR1 is MNHEY and CDR2 is SMNVEV in the germline V gene (reference sequence). Written as DNA, the CDR3 is TGTGCCAGCAGACCAACAGGGAGCAATGAGCAGTTCTTC. Its protein product is CASRPTGSNEQFF.

V is TRBV2 and J is TRBJ2-3, with D perhaps TRBD1 or TRBD2 (5 bases each). Germline values: CDR1 SNHLY, CDR2 FYNNEI. The CDR3 extends over 14 amino acids. The V end was cut by 9 bases, the J end by 3 bases, with 16 bases between. CDR3 DNA: TGTGCCAGGAGTCGGGGCAGGTTTACAGATACGCAGTATTTT. This translates into CARSRGRFTDTQYF. Combining the CDR3 with reference TRBV2 and TRBJ2-3 gives the whole variable domain EPEVTQTPSHQVTQMGQEVILRCVPISNHLYFYWYRQILGQKVEFLVSFYNNEISEKSEIFDDQFSVERPDGSNFTLKIRSTKLEDSAMYFCARSRGRFTDTQYFGPGTRLTVL.

This clone came up a few times. The gene calls are TRBV28 and TRBJ1-1; tentative D call: TRBD1 (5 bases). V was pared by 4 bases and J by 7 bases, with 10 bases between. Germline loops: CDR1 MDHEN, CDR2 SYDVKM. The CDR3 spans 12 residues. The CDR3 sequence is CASSSGLREAFF. In nucleotides, the CDR3 is TGTGCCAGCAGTTCGGGACTCCGTGAAGCTTTCTTT.